The following is a TCR beta chain sequence with its context. Its antigen is unidentified. Germline V gene sequence: CDR1 MGHRA, CDR2 YSYEKL. Trimming cost V 1 base and J 1 base; bases outside gene matches: 8. The CDR3 extends over 17 amino acids. The PCR contained 60 Vbeta and 13 Jbeta primers. Assay used: immunoSEQ multiplex PCR; TCRdb lists only in-frame clones, some missing. Of approximately 250,000 clones listed, approximately 81% were seen once; the top ten hold 0.24%. The sample is drawn from a study of cytomegalovirus exposure and HLA in healthy donors. Study-wide background: Most genotyped donors, over 70% of about 400, had Caucasian-associated genetic ancestry.

Study-level results: Most TCR sequences showed up rarely, but some public TCRs showed up in many donors. A later analysis linked a missense variant in DCLRE1C to the trimming of TCR beta V and J genes.

This chain uses TRBV4-1 with TRBJ2-5, with TRBD2 identical over 8 bases. This sequence originates from a girl aged 2-10 years in good health and CMV-seronegative. The sample taken for sequencing was PBMCs. CDR3 loop: CASSQVGGRTFQETQYF. The CDR3 DNA follows: TGCGCCAGCAGCCAAGTTGGCGGGAGGACCTTCCAAGAGACCCAGTACTTC.